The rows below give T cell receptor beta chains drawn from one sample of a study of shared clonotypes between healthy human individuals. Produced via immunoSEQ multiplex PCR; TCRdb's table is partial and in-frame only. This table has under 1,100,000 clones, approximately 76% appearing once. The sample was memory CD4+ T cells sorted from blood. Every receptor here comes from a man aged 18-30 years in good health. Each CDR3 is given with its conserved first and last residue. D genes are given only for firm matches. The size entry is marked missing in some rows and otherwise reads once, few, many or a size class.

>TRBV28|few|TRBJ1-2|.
CASSPANYGYTF
TGTGCCAGCAGCCCCGCTAACTATGGCTACACCTTC
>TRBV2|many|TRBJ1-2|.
CASSPRGNYGYTF
TGTGCCAGCAGTCCAAGGGGTAACTATGGCTACACCTTC
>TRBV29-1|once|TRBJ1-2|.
CSAGAVYGYTF
TGCAGCGCCGGGGCCGTCTATGGCTACACCTTC
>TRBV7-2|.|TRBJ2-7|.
CASSPEPGSYEQYF
TGTGCCAGCAGCCCTGAACCGGGCTCCTACGAGCAGTACTTC
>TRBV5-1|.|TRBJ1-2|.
CASSLVSGNGYTF
TGCGCCAGCAGCTTGGTTTCAGGGAATGGCTACACCTTC
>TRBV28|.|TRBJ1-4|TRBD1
CASSQSGTGAEKLFF
TGTGCCAGCAGTCAATCCGGGACAGGGGCTGAAAAACTGTTTTTT
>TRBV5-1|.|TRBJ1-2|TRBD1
CASSFRQGSNYGYTF
TGCGCCAGCAGCTTCCGACAGGGGTCTAACTATGGCTACACCTTC
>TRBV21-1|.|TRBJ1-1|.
CASSKAPSRTGETEAFF
TGTGCCAGCAGCAAAGCGCCCTCAAGGACAGGGGAAACTGAAGCTTTCTTT
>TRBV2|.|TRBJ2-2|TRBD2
CASEIAGGTGELFF
TGTGCCAGCGAGATAGCGGGAGGCACCGGGGAGCTGTTTTTT
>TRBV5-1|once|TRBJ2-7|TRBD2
CASKQDPSGDYEQYF
TGCGCCAGCAAACAGGATCCTAGCGGGGACTACGAGCAGTACTTC
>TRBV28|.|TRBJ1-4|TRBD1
CASSTQGGNEKLFF
TGTGCCAGCAGTACGCAGGGGGGAAATGAAAAACTGTTTTTT
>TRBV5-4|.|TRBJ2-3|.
CASSLSASTDTQYF
TGTGCCAGCAGCTTGTCGGCTAGCACAGATACGCAGTATTTT
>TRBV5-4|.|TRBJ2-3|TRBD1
CASSSRTGPHTDTQYF
TGTGCCAGCAGTTCTCGGACAGGTCCCCACACAGATACGCAGTATTTT
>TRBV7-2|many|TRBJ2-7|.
CASSITFEQYF
TGTGCCAGCAGCATAACTTTCGAGCAGTACTTC
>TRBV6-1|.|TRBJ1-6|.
CASSALRGGYNSPLHF
TGTGCCAGCAGTGCTCTCCGAGGGGGCTATAATTCACCCCTCCACTTT